This T cell receptor beta chain was captured by sequencing in a study of OX40 agonist ivuxolimab in advanced cancers. Study information: The drug used for patients, ivuxolimab, was an agonistic anti-OX40 (CD134) antibody. The study's findings and limits: Antigen targets of the expanded peripheral T cells went undetermined. Clonal expansion was seen in CD4+ and CD8+ blood T cells by week 6 at 0.1 to 3.0 mg/kg.

Sequenced by immunoSEQ multiplex PCR; TCRdb stores in-frame clones only, minus some. The sample records around 70,000 clones, 84% being singletons. Blood draws occurred at baseline, cycle 4 day 1, and cycle 7 day 1. Worth noting for this clone: Its antigen is unknown.

Germline lookup yields CDR1 SGHTA and CDR2 FQGTGA. Trimming stripped 4 bases from V and 2 bases from J, with 14 bases between. The CDR3 consists of 16 residues. The specimen was CD4+ or CD8+ T cells sorted from blood, collected in a trial of the OX40 agonist ivuxolimab. The V gene is TRBV7-3, the J gene TRBJ2-2; the D call may be TRBD1 or TRBD2 (5 bases each). The source is an adult with an advanced solid tumor such as melanoma, head and neck, liver or kidney cancer. CDR3 sequence: CASSSTGTINTGELFF. CDR3 DNA sequence: TGTGCCAGCAGCTCCACCGGGACCATAAACACCGGGGAGCTGTTTTTT.